The next 5 T cell receptor beta chains were all read from a single sample in a study of beta chain features in type 1 diabetes. Sequencing targeted expressed TCRB transcripts, as all isolated RNA had been reverse transcribed. Data came from immunoSEQ multiplex PCR; TCRdb stores just in-frame clones and leaves some out. The sample carries 900,000 or so clones, 17% recorded once. What was sequenced was naive CD4+ T cells from blood. The receptors originated from a woman younger than 30 in good health.

This chain joins TRBV7-9 and TRBJ1-5; 8 bases line up with TRBD1. Germline-derived CDR1 and CDR2 are SEHNR and FQNEAQ (reference sequence). There are 15 residues in the CDR3. The V and J ends lost 5 bases and 4 bases, in that order; junction bases with no gene match: 7. The CDR3 nucleotides are TGTGCCAGCAGCCGAGAACAGGGGGGGAATCAGCCCCAGCATTTT. Translating it yields CASSREQGGNQPQHF.

This clone was counted only a few times. This chain joins TRBV7-2 and TRBJ1-2; D gene ambiguous. From germline, CDR1 is SGHTA and CDR2 FQGNSA. V lost 4 bases to trimming and J lost 0 bases, with 12 bases between them. The CDR3 contains 15 residues. As DNA, the CDR3 is TGTGCCAGCAGCTCCGCCGTTGGAGCTAACTATGGCTACACCTTC. It translates to CASSSAVGANYGYTF.

About this clone itself: This sample includes further DNA sequences coding for the same CDR3. The chain combines TRBV5-6 with TRBJ2-7, with 8 bases identical to TRBD2. With V trimmed by 4 bases and J by 2 bases, 2 bases remained unmatched. The V gene's germline CDR1 is SGHDT and CDR2 YYEEEE. The CDR3 is 13 residues long. The CDR3 reads CASSLGRAYEQYF. DNA for the CDR3: TGTGCCAGCAGCCTCGGGAGGGCCTACGAGCAGTACTTC.

This clone was detected a few times. The V and J genes are TRBV19 and TRBJ2-6; D remains unclear. The V and J ends lost 4 bases and 0 bases respectively, with 10 bases between them. This CDR3 comprises 16 residues. Germline CDR1 is LNHDA and CDR2 is SQIVND (reference sequence). CDR3 coding DNA: TGTGCCAGTAGTAAAGGGTCCGCCTCTGGGGCCAACGTCCTGACTTTC. Amino acid sequence: CASSKGSASGANVLTF.

This clone was detected only a few times. V and J are TRBV5-1 and TRBJ2-2; weak D call: TRBD1 (6 bases). The CDR3 contains 14 residues. V lost 7 bases and J lost 1, with 11 bases in between. CDR1 is SGHRS and CDR2 is YFSETQ in the germline V gene. The CDR3 DNA is TGCGCCAGCGGGGGACAAGTGAACACCGGGGAGCTGTTTTTT. Its protein product is CASGGQVNTGELFF.